This paragraph covers one T cell receptor (beta chain) sequence. The entry originates in a study of blood T cell repertoires in COVID-19. Overall study context: The cDNA or gDNA used as material had been derived from T cells, B-cell-depleted T cells, or PBMCs.

The ends were cut back, 0 bases at V and 6 bases at J, with 16 bases in the middle. The CDR3 spans 15 residues. In germline, CDR1 is GTSNPN, CDR2 SVGIG (reference sequence). The repertoire was sequenced with immunoSEQ multiplex PCR; TCRdb's copy has only in-frame clones and lacks some. The table shows about 42,000 clones, with nearly 90% occurring only once. The rearrangement links TRBV30 to TRBJ2-3; D is unclear. The sequenced material came from peripheral blood. The TCR was taken from a human donor in a cohort sampled during active COVID-19. The CDR3, as DNA: TGTGCCTGGAGTGTACTCCTTACGGGTGTGGATACGCAGTATTTT. The encoded protein is CAWSVLLTGVDTQYF.